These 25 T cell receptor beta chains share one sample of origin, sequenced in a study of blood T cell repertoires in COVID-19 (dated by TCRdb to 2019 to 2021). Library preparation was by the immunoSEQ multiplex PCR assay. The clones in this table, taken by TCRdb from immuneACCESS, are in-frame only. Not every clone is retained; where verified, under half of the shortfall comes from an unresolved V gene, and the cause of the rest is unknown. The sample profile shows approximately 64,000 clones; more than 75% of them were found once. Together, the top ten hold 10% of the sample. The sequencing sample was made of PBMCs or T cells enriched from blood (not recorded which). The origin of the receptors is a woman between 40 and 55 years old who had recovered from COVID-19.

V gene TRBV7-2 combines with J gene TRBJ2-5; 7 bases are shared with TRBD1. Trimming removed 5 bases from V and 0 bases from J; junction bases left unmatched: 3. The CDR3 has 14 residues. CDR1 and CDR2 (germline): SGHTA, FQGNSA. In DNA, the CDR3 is TGTGCCAGCAGCCGGGACAGATACCAAGAGACCCAGTACTTC. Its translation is CASSRDRYQETQYF.

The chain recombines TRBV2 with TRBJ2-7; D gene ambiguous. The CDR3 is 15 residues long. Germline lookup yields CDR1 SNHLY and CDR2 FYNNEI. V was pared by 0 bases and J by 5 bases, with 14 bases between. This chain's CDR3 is CASSEALWQFHEQYF. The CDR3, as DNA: TGTGCCAGCAGTGAAGCGTTGTGGCAGTTCCACGAGCAGTACTTC.

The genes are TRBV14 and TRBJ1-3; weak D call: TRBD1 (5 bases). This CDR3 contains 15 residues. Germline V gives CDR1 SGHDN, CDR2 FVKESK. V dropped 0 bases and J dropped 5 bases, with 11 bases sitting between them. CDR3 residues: CASSQDWGRRNTIYF. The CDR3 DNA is TGTGCCAGCAGCCAAGATTGGGGCCGGCGAAACACCATATATTTT.

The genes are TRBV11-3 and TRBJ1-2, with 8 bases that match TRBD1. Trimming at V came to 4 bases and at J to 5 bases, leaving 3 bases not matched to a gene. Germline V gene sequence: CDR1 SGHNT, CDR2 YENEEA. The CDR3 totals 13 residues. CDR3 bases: TGTGCCAGCAGCTCCCGGACAGGGTATGGCTACACCTTC. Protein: CASSSRTGYGYTF.

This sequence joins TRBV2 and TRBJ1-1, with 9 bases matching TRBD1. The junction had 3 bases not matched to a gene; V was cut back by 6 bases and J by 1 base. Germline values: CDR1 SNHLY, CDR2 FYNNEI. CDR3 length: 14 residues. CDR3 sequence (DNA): TGTGCCAGCAGACCGGACAGGGGGAACACTGAAGCTTTCTTT. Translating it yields CASRPDRGNTEAFF.

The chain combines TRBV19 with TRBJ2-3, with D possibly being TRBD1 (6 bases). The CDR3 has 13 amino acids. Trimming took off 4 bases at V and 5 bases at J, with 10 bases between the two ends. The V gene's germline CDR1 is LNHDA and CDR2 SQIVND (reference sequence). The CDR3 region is CASSRGGVDTQYF. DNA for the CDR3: TGTGCCAGTAGTAGAGGGGGAGTAGATACGCAGTATTTT.

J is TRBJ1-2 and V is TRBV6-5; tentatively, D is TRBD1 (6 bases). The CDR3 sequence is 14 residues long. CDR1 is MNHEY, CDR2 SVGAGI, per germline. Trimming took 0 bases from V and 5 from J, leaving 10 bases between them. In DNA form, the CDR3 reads TGTGCCAGCAGTTACTCGACAGGTTTATATGGCTACACCTTC. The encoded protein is CASSYSTGLYGYTF.

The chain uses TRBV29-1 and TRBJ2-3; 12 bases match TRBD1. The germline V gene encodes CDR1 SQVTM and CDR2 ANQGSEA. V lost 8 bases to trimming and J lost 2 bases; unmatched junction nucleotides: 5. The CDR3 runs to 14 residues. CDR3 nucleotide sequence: TGCAGCTCCCAGGGACAGGGGGCCACAGATACGCAGTATTTT. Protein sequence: CSSQGQGATDTQYF.

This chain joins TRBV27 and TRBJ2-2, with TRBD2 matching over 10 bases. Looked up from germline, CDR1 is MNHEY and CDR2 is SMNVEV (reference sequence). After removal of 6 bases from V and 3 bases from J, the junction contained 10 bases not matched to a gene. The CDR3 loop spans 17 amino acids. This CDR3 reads CASRVLTGTSDTGELFF. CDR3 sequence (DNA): TGTGCCAGCAGGGTATTAACCGGGACTAGCGACACCGGGGAGCTGTTTTTT.

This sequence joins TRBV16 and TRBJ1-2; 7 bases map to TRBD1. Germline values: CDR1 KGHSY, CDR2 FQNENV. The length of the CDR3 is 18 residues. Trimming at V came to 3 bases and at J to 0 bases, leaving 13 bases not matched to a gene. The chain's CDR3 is CASSHPRWGTDSNYGYTF. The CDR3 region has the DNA TGTGCCAGCAGCCATCCGCGGTGGGGGACAGACTCTAACTATGGCTACACCTTC.

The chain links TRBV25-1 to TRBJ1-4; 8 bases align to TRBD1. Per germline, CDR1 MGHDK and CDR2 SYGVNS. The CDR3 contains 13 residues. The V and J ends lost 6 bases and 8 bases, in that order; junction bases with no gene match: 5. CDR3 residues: CASRDRAREKLFF. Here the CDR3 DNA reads TGTGCCAGCAGGGACAGGGCGAGGGAAAAACTGTTTTTT.

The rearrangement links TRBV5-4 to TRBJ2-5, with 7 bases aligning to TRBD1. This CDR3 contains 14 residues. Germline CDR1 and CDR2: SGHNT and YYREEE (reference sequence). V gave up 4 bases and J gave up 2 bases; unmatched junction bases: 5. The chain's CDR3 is CASSLGQAQETQYF. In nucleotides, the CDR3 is TGTGCCAGCAGCCTAGGACAGGCGCAAGAGACCCAGTACTTC.

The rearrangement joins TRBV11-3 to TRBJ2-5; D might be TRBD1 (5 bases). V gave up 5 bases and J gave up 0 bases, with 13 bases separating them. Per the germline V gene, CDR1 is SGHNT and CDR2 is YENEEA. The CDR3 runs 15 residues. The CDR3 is CASSQDTAYQETQYF. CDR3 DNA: TGTGCCAGCAGCCAGGACACGGCCTACCAAGAGACCCAGTACTTC.

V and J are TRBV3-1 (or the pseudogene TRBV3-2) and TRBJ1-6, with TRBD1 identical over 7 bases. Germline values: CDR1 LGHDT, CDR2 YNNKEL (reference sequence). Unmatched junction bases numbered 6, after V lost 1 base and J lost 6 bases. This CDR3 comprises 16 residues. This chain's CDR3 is CASSQGQGYPNSPLHF. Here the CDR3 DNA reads TGTGCCAGCAGCCAAGGACAGGGATACCCTAATTCACCCCTCCACTTT.

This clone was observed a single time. The CDR3 sequence: CASRRQGPGNTIYF. The CDR3 region has the DNA TGCGCCAGCAGGCGACAGGGTCCTGGAAACACCATATATTTT. The V gene is TRBV5-1, the J gene TRBJ1-3, with 7 bases matching TRBD1. Trimming cost V 5 bases and J 2 bases; bases outside gene matches: 4. Germline V gene sequence: CDR1 SGHRS, CDR2 YFSETQ. This CDR3 comprises 14 residues.

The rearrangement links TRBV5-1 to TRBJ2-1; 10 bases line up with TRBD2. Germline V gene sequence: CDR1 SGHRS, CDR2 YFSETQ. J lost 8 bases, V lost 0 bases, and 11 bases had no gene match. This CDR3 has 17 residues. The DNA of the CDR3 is TGCGCCAGCAGCTTGGCAGCTCTAGCGGGGGTATTTGATGAGCAGTTCTTC. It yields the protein CASSLAALAGVFDEQFF.

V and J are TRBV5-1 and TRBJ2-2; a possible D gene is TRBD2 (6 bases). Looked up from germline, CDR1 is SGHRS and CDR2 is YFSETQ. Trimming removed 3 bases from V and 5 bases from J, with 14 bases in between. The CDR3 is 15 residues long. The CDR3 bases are TGCGCCAGCAGCTATCCGGGACTCCAGACCGGGGAGCTGTTTTTT. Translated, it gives CASSYPGLQTGELFF.

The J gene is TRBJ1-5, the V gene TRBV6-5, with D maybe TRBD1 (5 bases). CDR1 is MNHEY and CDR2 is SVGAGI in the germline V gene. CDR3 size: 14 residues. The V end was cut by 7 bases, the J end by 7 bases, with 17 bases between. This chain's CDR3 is CASNLDHRSQPQHF. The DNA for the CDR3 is TGTGCCAGCAACTTAGACCACAGGAGCCAGCCCCAGCATTTT.

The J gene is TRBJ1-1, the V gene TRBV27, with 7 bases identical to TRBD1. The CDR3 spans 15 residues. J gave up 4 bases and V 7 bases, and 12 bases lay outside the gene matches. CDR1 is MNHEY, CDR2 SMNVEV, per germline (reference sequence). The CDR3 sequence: CASKPSDREATEAFF. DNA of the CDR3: TGTGCCAGCAAGCCCTCTGACAGGGAGGCCACTGAAGCTTTCTTT.

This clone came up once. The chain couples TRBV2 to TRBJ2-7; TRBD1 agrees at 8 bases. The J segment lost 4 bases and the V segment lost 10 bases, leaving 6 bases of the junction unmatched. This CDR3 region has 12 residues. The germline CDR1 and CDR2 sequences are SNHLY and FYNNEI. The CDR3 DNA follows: TGTGCCAACGGACAGGGAGCATACGAGCAGTACTTC. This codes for CANGQGAYEQYF.

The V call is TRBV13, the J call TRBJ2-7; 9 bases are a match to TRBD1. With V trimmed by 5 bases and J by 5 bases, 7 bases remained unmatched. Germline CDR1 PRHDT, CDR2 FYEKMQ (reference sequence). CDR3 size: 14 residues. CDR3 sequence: CASSAGQGIHEQYF. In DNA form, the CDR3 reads TGTGCCAGCAGCGCTGGACAGGGGATACACGAGCAGTACTTC.

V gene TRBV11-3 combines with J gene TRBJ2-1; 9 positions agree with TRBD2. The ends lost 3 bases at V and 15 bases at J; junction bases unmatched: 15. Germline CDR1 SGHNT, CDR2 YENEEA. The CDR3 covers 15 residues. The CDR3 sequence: CASSFSLAGKVTMFF. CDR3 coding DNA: TGTGCCAGCAGCTTCAGTCTAGCGGGGAAGGTCACGATGTTCTTC.

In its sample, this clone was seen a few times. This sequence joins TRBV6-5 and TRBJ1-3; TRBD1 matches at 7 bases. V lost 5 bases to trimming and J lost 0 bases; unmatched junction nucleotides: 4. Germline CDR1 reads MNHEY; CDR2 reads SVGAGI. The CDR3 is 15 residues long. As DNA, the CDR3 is TGTGCCAGCAGTACGAGGACAGGCTCTGGAAACACCATATATTTT. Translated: CASSTRTGSGNTIYF.

CDR3 sequence: CASSYIRGPGVVKAFF. CDR3 nucleotides: TGTGCCAGCAGTTACATCCGGGGTCCGGGGGTTGTTAAAGCTTTCTTT. The V and J genes are TRBV6-5 and TRBJ1-1; tentatively, D is TRBD1 (5 bases). The CDR3 contains 16 residues. Looked up from germline, CDR1 is MNHEY and CDR2 is SVGAGI. The V end was cut by 2 bases, the J end by 9 bases, with 22 bases between.

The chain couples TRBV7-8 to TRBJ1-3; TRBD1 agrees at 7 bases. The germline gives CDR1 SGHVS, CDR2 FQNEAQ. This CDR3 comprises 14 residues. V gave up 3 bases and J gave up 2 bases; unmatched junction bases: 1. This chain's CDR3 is CASSLGQTGNTIYF. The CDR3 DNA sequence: TGTGCCAGCAGCTTGGGACAGACTGGAAACACCATATATTTT.